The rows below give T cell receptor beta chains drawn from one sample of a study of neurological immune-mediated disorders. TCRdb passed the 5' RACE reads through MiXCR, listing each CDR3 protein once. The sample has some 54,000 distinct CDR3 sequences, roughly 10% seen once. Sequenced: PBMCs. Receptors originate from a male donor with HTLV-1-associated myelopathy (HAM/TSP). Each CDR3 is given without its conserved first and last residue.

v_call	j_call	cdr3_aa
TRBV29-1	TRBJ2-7	SVVGDRISGEQY
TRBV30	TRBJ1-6	AWSVRGTYNSPLH
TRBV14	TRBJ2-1	ASSHWGGSYNEQF
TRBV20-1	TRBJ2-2	SASDRVNTGELF
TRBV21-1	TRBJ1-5	ASNPILSPKH
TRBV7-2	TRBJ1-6	ASSLYNSPLH
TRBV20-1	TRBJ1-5	SARDPGRGHQPQH
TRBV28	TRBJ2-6	ASSPQPYVLT
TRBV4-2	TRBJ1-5	ASSHPDRRGQPQH
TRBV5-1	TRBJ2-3	ASTPRGQVQIAQY
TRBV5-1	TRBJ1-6	ASSPMAGSSDSPLH
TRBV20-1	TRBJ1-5	SARSGGEGQPQH
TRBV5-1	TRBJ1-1	ASSWGQGNTEAF
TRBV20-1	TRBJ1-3	SAPSSGNTIY
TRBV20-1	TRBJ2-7	SARTYLSYEQY
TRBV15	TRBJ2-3	ATSREIRGLNTQY
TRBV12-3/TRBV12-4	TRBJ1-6	ASSYQGTVLGSPLH
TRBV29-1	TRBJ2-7	SASNYGGNEQY
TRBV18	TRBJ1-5	ASSQSGGNQPQH
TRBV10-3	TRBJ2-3	AIRSEGLTDTQY